The 2 T cell receptor beta chains presented below share a single source sample, sequenced in a study of vaccination and CD4 T cells after COVID-19. Treatment: approximately nine-day PBMC culture with coronavirus spike peptide pools or control peptides (ViraFEST assay). With the Oncomine TCR Beta short-read assay, DNA from cultured CD4+ T cells was sequenced. TCRdb independently ran MiXCR on the PCR reads; one entry per CDR3 protein. The profile shows 15,000 to 20,000 distinct CDR3 sequences, 45% to 65% of them singletons. The antigens these receptors bind are not known. Sequencing used CD4+ T cells from blood, cultured in vitro. The receptors shown here come from a human donor who had recovered from COVID-19.

This clonotype was found once. Germline and junction disagree at one end, which may indicate a read error. This chain links TRBV2 with TRBJ1-2, with D tentatively TRBD1 (6 bases). CDR3 size: 13 residues. Germline CDR1 SNHLY, CDR2 FYNNEI. The CDR3 loop is CTSSRDTFYGYTF. The CDR3 DNA reads as TGTACCAGCAGTCGGGACACCTTTTATGGCTACACCTTC.

V gene TRBV10-1 combines with J gene TRBJ2-7, with D possibly being TRBD1 or TRBD2 (5 bases each). This CDR3 comprises 12 residues. The V end was cut by 6 bases, the J end by 5 bases, with 11 bases between. The germline gives CDR1 WNHNN, CDR2 SYGVQD (reference sequence). The CDR3: CASSRGDDEQYF. Here the CDR3 DNA reads TGCGCCAGCAGCCGAGGGGACGACGAGCAGTACTTC.